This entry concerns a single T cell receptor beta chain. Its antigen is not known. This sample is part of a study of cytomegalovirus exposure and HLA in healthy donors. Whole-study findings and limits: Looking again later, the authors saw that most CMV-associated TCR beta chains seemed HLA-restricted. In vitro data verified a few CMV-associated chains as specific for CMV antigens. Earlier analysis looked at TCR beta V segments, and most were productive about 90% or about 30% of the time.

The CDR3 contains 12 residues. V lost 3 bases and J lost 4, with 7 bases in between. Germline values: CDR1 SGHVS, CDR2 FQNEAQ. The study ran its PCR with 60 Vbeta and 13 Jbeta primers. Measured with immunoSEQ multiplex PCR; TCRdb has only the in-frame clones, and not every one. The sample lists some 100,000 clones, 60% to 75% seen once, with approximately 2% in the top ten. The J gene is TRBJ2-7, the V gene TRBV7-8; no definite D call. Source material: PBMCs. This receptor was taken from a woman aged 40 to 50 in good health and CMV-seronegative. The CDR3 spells CASSFSGYEQYF. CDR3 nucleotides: TGTGCCAGCAGCTTTTCGGGTTACGAGCAGTACTTC. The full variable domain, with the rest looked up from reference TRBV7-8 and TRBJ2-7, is GAGVSQSPRYKVAKRGQDVALRCDPISGHVSLFWYQQALGQGPEFLTYFQNEAQLDKSGLPSDRFFAERPEGSVSTLKIQRTQQEDSAVYLCASSFSGYEQYFGPGTRLTVT.